The present entry profiles one TCR beta chain with its context. This clone was counted only a few times. Its antigen is still unknown. No base-level quality is on record; no much larger clone is a single base apart. What this sample's time point label stands for: cells obtained before transplantation from donor or recipient. CD3+CD4+ and CD3+CD8+ populations were FACS-sorted from unstimulated pre-transplant donor and recipient cells taken from spleen or lymph nodes. Receptor libraries were prepared by the immunoSEQ multiplex PCR assay. For most patients, genomic DNA was isolated using the Qiagen DNeasy Blood and Tissue Kit and was shipped frozen to Adaptive Biotechnologies for TCR sequencing. For most patients, genomic DNA was subjected to high-throughput TCR-beta CDR3 sequencing by Adaptive Biotechnologies. The original methods were these. TCR sequencing data were retrieved from Adaptive's ImmunoSEQ software for some 19 patients, whereas three other patients were processed with MiXCR and VDJtools. To correct CD4 versus CD8 sorting errors, any sequence found in both subsets at a frequency ratio below 5:1 was removed. CDR3 nucleotide sequences shared between donor and recipient were removed because the origin of such sequences could not be assigned. Alloreactive clones required at least 2-fold expansion over unstimulated cells and minimum CFSE-low frequency of 0.002% (template counts) or 0.001% (read counts). Clones were considered mappable if detected in sequenced pre-transplant spleen, lymph node, or MLR CFSE-low populations of the donor or recipient. Cumulative frequency of alloreactive clones was calculated as a percentage of all sequences weighted by copy number. Held by TCRdb, this immuneACCESS table contains in-frame sequences only and omits some clones. Under half of the omission traces to an unresolved V gene where checked; the cause of the rest is unknown. V and J calls and clone size are copied from that table; D and trimming were computed from the DNA. In all, the sample holds about 82,000 clones, and roughly 89% of those were seen once. The ten largest clones add up to 0.1% of the sample.

From cysteine to phenylalanine, the CDR3 is 10 amino acids long. The DNA shown is the 30-base CDR3, in frame from base 1. CDR1 is given as SNHLY and CDR2 as FYNNEI, both from the germline V gene. The junction shows trimming of 7 bases on V and 6 bases on J, plus 6 bases between the germline ends. This sample is drawn from a study of graft-versus-host responses after intestinal transplantation (TCRdb year 2021). Some background on the complete study: Recipients received multivisceral, liver-intestinal, or isolated intestinal transplants. Anti-thymocyte globulin induction was given to all recipients, followed by maintenance tacrolimus and steroids for 2 to 4 years. Samples from a few later patients were sequenced in-house on an Illumina MiSeq with MiXCR processing rather than by the commercial service. The cohort enrolled about two dozen intestinal transplant recipients, one of whom was a retransplant, and 3 patients without pretransplant specimens were excluded. To identify alloreactive clones, pre-transplant mixed lymphocyte reaction products were sequenced and then compared with unstimulated pre-transplant donor and recipient T cells. Donor T cell macrochimerism was defined as a peak of at least 4% donor T cells among recipient peripheral blood mononuclear cells. Bulk TCR-beta CDR3 sequencing was used to track graft-versus-host and host-versus-graft alloreactive T cell clones in the graft, circulation and bone marrow after intestinal transplantation.

The study at large found these results: Patients with donor T cell macrochimerism had high GvH to HvG T cell clonal ratios in their allografts. GvH clones were detected in recipient bone marrow, and some appeared earlier in ileal mucosa or blood, consistent with an intestinal mucosal origin. Peak levels of circulating GvH clones were associated with declines in HvG clones early after transplant. Conclusions were limited by the relatively low number and heterogeneity of intestinal transplant patients.

The TCR was taken from a human donor who received an intestinal transplant. Here the chain combines TRBV2 and TRBJ1-2; the D gene is perhaps TRBD1, from 5 matching bases. The specimen comprised unstimulated CD4+ T cells sorted from spleen or lymph node cells, sampled before intestinal transplant. The CDR3 corresponds to CASKGNGYTF. The nucleotides read TGTGCCAGCAAGGGGAATGGCTACACCTTC.